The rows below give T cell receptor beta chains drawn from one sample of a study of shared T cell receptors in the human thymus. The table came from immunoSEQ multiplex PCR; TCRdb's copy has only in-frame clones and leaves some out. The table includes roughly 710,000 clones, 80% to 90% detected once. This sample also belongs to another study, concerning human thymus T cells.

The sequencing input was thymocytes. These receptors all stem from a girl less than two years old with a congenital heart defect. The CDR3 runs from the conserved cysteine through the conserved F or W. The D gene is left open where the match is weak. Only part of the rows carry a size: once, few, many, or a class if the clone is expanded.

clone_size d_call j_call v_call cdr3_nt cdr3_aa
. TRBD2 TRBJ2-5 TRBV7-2 TGTGCCAGCACTAGCGGGGGAAAAGAGACCCAGTACTTC CASTSGGKETQYF
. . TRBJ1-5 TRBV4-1 TGCGCCAGCAGCCAAGGGAGGGATCAGCCCCAGCATTTT CASSQGRDQPQHF
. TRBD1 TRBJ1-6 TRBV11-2 TGTGCCAGCAGCCGTGGGACAGGGGATAATTCACCCCTCCACTTT CASSRGTGDNSPLHF
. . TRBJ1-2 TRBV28 TGTGCCAGCAGGGGAGGGGGTGGCTACACCTTC CASRGGGGYTF
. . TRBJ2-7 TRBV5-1 TGCGCCAGCAGCTTGTCTCAGGGATACTACGAGCAGTACTTC CASSLSQGYYEQYF
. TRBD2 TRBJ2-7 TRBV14 TGTGCCAGCAGCCAAGACGGAGGGGGACTAGCGGGGGGGCCACCCTCTCCGGAGCAGTACTTC CASSQDGGGLAGGPPSPEQYF
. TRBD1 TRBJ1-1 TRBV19 TGTGCCAGTTTACTGAGAACTGGGACAGCATACACTGAAGCTTTCTTT CASLLRTGTAYTEAFF
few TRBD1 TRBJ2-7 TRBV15 TGTGCCACCAGTAACTCAGGGGGCGGGACAGGAAGAAGCTCCTACGAGCAGTACTTC CATSNSGGGTGRSSYEQYF
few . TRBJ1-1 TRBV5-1 TGCGCCAGCAGCTTGCTCAGAGGGAAAGCTTTCTTT CASSLLRGKAFF
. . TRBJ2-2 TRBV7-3 TGTGCCAGCAGCCCGACCAGGGGTACCGGGGAGCTGTTTTTT CASSPTRGTGELFF
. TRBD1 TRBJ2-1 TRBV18 TGTGCCAGCTCTCCACAGGGGGCGCAAAATGAGCAGTTCTTC CASSPQGAQNEQFF
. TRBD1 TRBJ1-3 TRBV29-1 TGCAGCGTCACACAGGGGGTTGGGAACACCATATATTTT CSVTQGVGNTIYF